The entry that follows covers one T cell receptor (beta chain) sequence. The time point was: newly diagnosed GD, antithyroid drugs for less than 3 months. The TCR library was made from RNA extracted from PBMCs. The data were obtained in a study of regulatory T cells in long-lasting Graves disease. In building TCR beta libraries, iRepertoire HTBI primers were used together with Arm-PCR of CDR3 regions. As processed by the authors: In the combined samples, approximately 62 TRBV and under 15 TRBJ segments were identified. TCRdb re-called the multiplex PCR reads through MiXCR, storing one row per CDR3 protein. For this entry, the V and J calls and clone size follow TCRdb and not the study's own pipeline. The data show some 500,000 distinct CDR3 sequences, roughly 13% seen once. This sample also appeared in a second study, on T cells in Graves' hyperthyroidism and ophthalmopathy. Per that study: Ophthalmopathy, as predicted by the model, came a median about six months after the prediction.

Sequencing was performed on peripheral blood mononuclear cells (PBMCs), taken at new diagnosis, from a patient treated with antithyroid drugs. The receptor was isolated from a man younger than 45 with Graves disease.

CDR3 DNA: TGTGCCAGCAGTGCCCTGGTCTCGAGCAATCAGCCCCAGCATTTT. Translating gives CASSALVSSNQPQHF. The genes are TRBV2 and TRBJ1-5; D is unresolved. Germline assignment: CDR1 SNHLY and CDR2 FYNNEI. Trimming pared 4 bases from V and 1 base from J, leaving 11 bases between. The CDR3 consists of 15 residues.